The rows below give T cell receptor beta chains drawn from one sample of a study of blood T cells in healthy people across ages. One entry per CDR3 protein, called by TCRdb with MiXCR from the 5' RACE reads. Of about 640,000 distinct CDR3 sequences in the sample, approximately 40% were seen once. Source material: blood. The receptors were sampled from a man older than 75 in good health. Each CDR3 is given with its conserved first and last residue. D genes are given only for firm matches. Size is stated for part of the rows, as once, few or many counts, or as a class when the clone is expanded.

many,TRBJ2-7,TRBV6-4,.,TGTGCCAGCAGTGGCGAGCAGTACTTC,CASSGEQYF
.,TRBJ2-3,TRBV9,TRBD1,TGTGCCAGCAGCGCGACCGGGACAGGGGGGTCGGATACGCAGTATTTT,CASSATGTGGSDTQYF
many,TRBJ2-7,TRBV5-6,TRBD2,TGTGCCAGCAGCGGTGGACTAGCGGATTACTACGAGCAGTACTTC,CASSGGLADYYEQYF
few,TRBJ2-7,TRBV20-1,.,TGCAGTGCTCTCCCGGGACCCCCCTACGAGCAGTACTTC,CSALPGPPYEQYF
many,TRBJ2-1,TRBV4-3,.,TGCGCCAGCAGCCAAGATCTAGTAAACAATGAGCAGTTCTTC,CASSQDLVNNEQFF
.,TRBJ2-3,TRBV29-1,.,TGCAGCGCCGAAAGTTTCACAGATACGCAGTATTTT,CSAESFTDTQYF
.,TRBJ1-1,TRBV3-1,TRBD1,TGTGCCAGCAGCCACCGGACAGGGCCGAGCACTGAAGCTTTCTTT,CASSHRTGPSTEAFF
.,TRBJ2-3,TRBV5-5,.,TGTGCCAGCAGCTTTTTAGCGGCGGCGTCAGATACGCAGTATTTT,CASSFLAAASDTQYF
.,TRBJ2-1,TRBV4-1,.,TGCGCCAGCAGCCAAGAAGGGGTAGATGAGCAGTTCTTC,CASSQEGVDEQFF
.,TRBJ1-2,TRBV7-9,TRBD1,TGTGCCAGCAGCTTACTTGCCGGGACAGGGGTTGGCTACATCTTC,CASSLLAGTGVGYIF
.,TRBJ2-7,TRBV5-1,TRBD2,TGCGCCAGCAGCTTAGCGGGACGCCTATCCTACGAGCAGTACTTC,CASSLAGRLSYEQYF
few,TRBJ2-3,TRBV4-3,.,TGCGCCAGCAGCCAATCCCAGGACAGCACAGATACGCAGTATTTT,CASSQSQDSTDTQYF
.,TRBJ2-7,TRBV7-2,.,TGTGCCAGCAGCTCCCGACGGGGCCAGTACTTC,CASSSRRGQYF
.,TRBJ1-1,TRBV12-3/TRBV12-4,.,TGTGCCAGCACCCTCGCCCCAGGGAGGAACACTGAAGCTTTCTTT,CASTLAPGRNTEAFF
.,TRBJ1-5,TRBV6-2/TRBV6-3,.,TGTGCCAGCAGGACACCACGACAGGCCAATCAGCCCCAGCATTTT,CASRTPRQANQPQHF
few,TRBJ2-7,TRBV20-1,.,TGCAGTGCTTCCGGCGGGCAGGCCATAGGCCTCTACGAGCAGTACTTC,CSASGGQAIGLYEQYF